The following is a T cell receptor beta chain sequence with its context. Here immunoSEQ multiplex PCR was the method, and the copy in TCRdb shows in-frame clones only, minus some. Here the sample spans hundreds of thousands of clones, around 84% being singletons. This specimen comes from a study of blood T cell repertoires in COVID-19. About the research overall: PBMCs, B-cell-depleted T cells, or T cells were the source of the cDNA or gDNA that made up the material.

CDR3 length equals 15 residues. Per the germline V gene, CDR1 is LGHDT and CDR2 is YNNKEL (reference sequence). V gave up 0 bases and J gave up 7 bases, with 16 bases separating them. V is TRBV3-1 (or the pseudogene TRBV3-2) and J is TRBJ2-7; possible D gene TRBD2, 7 bases. The receptor's source is a woman of 80 years or more with active or convalescent COVID-19. Sequences were obtained from peripheral blood. In nucleotides, the CDR3 is TGTGCCAGCAGCCAAGACCGCGTGGGGGGGCGGGAGCAGTACTTC. This sequence encodes CASSQDRVGGREQYF.